Following are 17 T cell receptor beta chains from one sample sequenced in a study of blood T cell repertoires in COVID-19. Assay used: immunoSEQ multiplex PCR; TCRdb lists only in-frame clones, some missing. This table holds about half a million clones, 80% to 90% found once. The specimen sequenced was peripheral blood. All receptors derive from a human donor in a cohort sampled during active COVID-19.

This clone was recorded a few times. The V call is TRBV19, the J call TRBJ2-3; the match to TRBD1 covers 7 bases. Looked up from germline, CDR1 is LNHDA and CDR2 is SQIVND (reference sequence). The ends lost 7 bases at V and 5 bases at J; junction bases unmatched: 12. The CDR3 runs to 15 residues. CDR3 bases: TGTGCCAGTACCATTAGACAGGGTGGAGGAGATACGCAGTATTTT. This encodes CASTIRQGGGDTQYF. The full variable domain, rest sourced from reference TRBV19 and TRBJ2-3, is DGGITQSPKYLFRKEGQNVTLSCEQNLNHDAMYWYRQDPGQGLRLIYYSQIVNDFQKGDIAEGYSVSREKKESFPLTVTSAQKNPTAFYLCASTIRQGGGDTQYFGPGTRLTVL.

The chain carries TRBV15 and TRBJ1-1; perhaps TRBD1 as D (6 bases). CDR3 length equals 17 residues. Trimming cost V 8 bases and J 4 bases, with 26 bases left between them. Germline lookup yields CDR1 LNHNV and CDR2 YYDKDF (reference sequence). CDR3 loop: CATHSGDTPMGITEAFF. Written as DNA, the CDR3 is TGTGCCACCCACAGCGGGGACACCCCAATGGGGATCACTGAAGCTTTCTTT.

J is TRBJ2-5 and V is TRBV7-2; TRBD2 is a possible D gene (6 bases). Per germline, CDR1 SGHTA and CDR2 FQGNSA. V was clipped by 5 bases and J by 4 bases, with 17 bases between them. The CDR3 covers 15 residues. As DNA, the CDR3 is TGTGCCAGCAGCCAGCGGTGGCGGGATGGAGAGACCCAGTACTTC. It translates to CASSQRWRDGETQYF. The full variable domain, its missing parts supplied by reference TRBV7-2 and TRBJ2-5, is GAGVSQSPSNKVTEKGKDVELRCDPISGHTALYWYRQSLGQGLEFLIYFQGNSAPDKSGLPSDRFSAERTGGSVSTLTIQRTQQEDSAVYLCASSQRWRDGETQYFGPGTRLLVL.

The chain combines TRBV12-5 with TRBJ1-5, with a possible D match to TRBD1 (5 bases). The germline V and J ends were trimmed by 3 bases and 5 bases, with 8 bases remaining between them. The CDR3 sequence is 13 residues long. CDR1 and CDR2 from the germline V gene are LGHNT and FRNRAP. The CDR3 is CASGLLGDQPQHF. The CDR3 DNA sequence: TGTGCTAGTGGTTTATTAGGGGATCAGCCCCAGCATTTT. Filled out from reference TRBV12-5 and TRBJ1-5, the complete variable domain reads DARVTQTPRHKVTEMGQEVTMRCQPILGHNTVFWYRQTMMQGLELLAYFRNRAPLDDSGMPKDRFSAEMPDATLATLKIQPSEPRDSAVYFCASGLLGDQPQHFGDGTRLSIL.

CDR3 sequence (DNA): TGCGCCAGCAGTGATTGGGGGAGGGCCTCTAACAATGAGCAGTTCTTC. This encodes CASSDWGRASNNEQFF. This chain links TRBV10-2 with TRBJ2-1, with 7 bases aligning to TRBD2. V lost 3 bases and J lost 5; bases outside the gene matches: 10. CDR3 length: 16 amino acids. Germline lookup yields CDR1 WSHSY and CDR2 SAAADI.

The chain employs TRBV7-2 and TRBJ1-2, with D possibly matching TRBD1 (5 bases). Trimming took off 5 bases at V and 10 bases at J, with 26 bases between the two ends. The V gene's germline CDR1 is SGHTA and CDR2 FQGNSA. This CDR3 spans 16 amino acids. CDR3 in DNA: TGTGCCAGCAGCCCCATGCGGGGGGGTCAGGGACGAGACTACACCTTC. Translation gives CASSPMRGGQGRDYTF.

The chain recombines TRBV19 with TRBJ1-5, with TRBD1 matching over 9 bases. This CDR3 has 16 amino acids. Trimming at V came to 4 bases and at J to 2 bases, leaving 6 bases not matched to a gene. CDR1 is LNHDA and CDR2 is SQIVND in the germline V gene (reference sequence). DNA for the CDR3: TGTGCCAGTAGTAGACAGGGGGAGCGGGGCAATCAGCCCCAGCATTTT. Its protein is CASSRQGERGNQPQHF.

The chain carries TRBV5-3 and TRBJ1-2, with 7 bases aligning to TRBD1. TRBV5-3 has ORF status, its function being uncertain. After removal of 3 bases from V and 5 bases from J, the junction contained 4 bases not matched to a gene. The CDR3 runs to 13 residues. CDR3 amino acids: CARSSRGRYGYTF. The CDR3 coding sequence is TGTGCCAGAAGCTCCAGGGGGAGGTATGGCTACACCTTC.

The chain combines TRBV2 with TRBJ2-2; D is possibly TRBD1 (5 bases). V lost 3 bases and J 4 bases, leaving 9 bases between the germline ends. The CDR3 is 14 amino acids. The germline CDR1 and CDR2 sequences are SNHLY and FYNNEI. CDR3 sequence reads: CASSEQGSTGELFF. The CDR3 nucleotides are TGTGCCAGCAGTGAGCAGGGCAGCACCGGGGAGCTGTTTTTT.

This clone was recorded once. J is TRBJ2-7 and V is TRBV5-6; TRBD2 might be the D (6 bases). Germline-derived CDR1 and CDR2 are SGHDT and YYEEEE. The CDR3 consists of 15 residues. The V gene lost 2 bases and the J gene lost 0 bases, with 12 bases spanning the gap. CDR3 in DNA: TGTGCCAGCAGCTTACGGCAGGGAGGCTCCTACGAGCAGTACTTC. Translation: CASSLRQGGSYEQYF. The whole variable domain, remainder taken from reference TRBV5-6 and TRBJ2-7, is DAGVTQSPTHLIKTRGQQVTLRCSPKSGHDTVSWYQQALGQGPQFIFQYYEEEERQRGNFPDRFSGHQFPNYSSELNVNALLLGDSALYLCASSLRQGGSYEQYFGPGTRLTVT.

This sequence joins TRBV4-1 and TRBJ1-2; 7 bases line up with TRBD1. This CDR3 is built from 18 residues. Germline V CDR1 and CDR2: MGHRA, YSYEKL. Unmatched junction bases numbered 15, after V lost 4 bases and J lost 1 base. CDR3 residues: CASSREQASGGLNYGYTF. The CDR3 DNA reads TGCGCCAGCAGCCGAGAACAAGCTTCAGGGGGACTTAACTATGGCTACACCTTC.

This clone occurred a few times. V usage is TRBV27 and J usage is TRBJ2-1, with TRBD2 identical over 9 bases. The CDR3 runs to 14 residues. Per germline, CDR1 MNHEY and CDR2 SMNVEV (reference sequence). J was trimmed by 6 bases and V by 6 bases; bases with no gene match: 6. CDR3 coding DNA: TGTGCCAGCAGCACCGTGACTAGCGGCAATGAGCAGTTCTTC. Translating gives CASSTVTSGNEQFF.

The chain carries TRBV7-9 and TRBJ2-3; 9 nucleotides line up with TRBD1. J lost 4 bases, V lost 1 base, and 9 bases had no gene match. CDR3 size: 17 residues. From germline, CDR1 is SEHNR and CDR2 FQNEAQ (reference sequence). The CDR3: CASSLGSGQGYADTQYF. The CDR3 DNA sequence: TGTGCCAGCAGCTTAGGGAGCGGACAGGGGTACGCAGATACGCAGTATTTT.

On this clone itself: A read error may produce the germline difference seen at one junction end. The V call is TRBV12-5, the J call TRBJ2-7; 7 nucleotides match TRBD2. The CDR3 has 14 amino acids. The germline V gene has CDR1 LGHNT and CDR2 FRNRAP. The CDR3 region has the DNA TGTGCTAGTGGTTTGTCGACTAGCTCCCACGAGCAGTACTTC. This codes for CASGLSTSSHEQYF.

The chain employs TRBV2 and TRBJ1-3; a possible D gene is TRBD1 (6 bases). Germline V gene lookup returns CDR1 SNHLY and CDR2 FYNNEI. With 4 bases removed from V and 2 bases from J, the gap between germline ends came to 9 bases. CDR3 length: 14 residues. The CDR3 loop reads CASSAQGPGNTIYF. In DNA form, the CDR3 reads TGTGCCAGCAGTGCCCAGGGGCCTGGAAACACCATATATTTT.

As to this clone: Other DNA variants within this sample encode the same CDR3. This chain connects TRBV19 to TRBJ2-7; 7 nucleotides line up with TRBD1. V lost 8 bases to trimming and J lost 5 bases; unmatched junction nucleotides: 3. The CDR3 covers 11 residues. Germline V gives CDR1 LNHDA, CDR2 SQIVND (reference sequence). The chain's CDR3 is CASRQGDEQYF. CDR3 nucleotides: TGTGCCAGTCGACAGGGCGACGAGCAGTACTTC.

The V and J genes are TRBV28 and TRBJ1-2; D possibly corresponds to TRBD1 (6 bases). Germline values: CDR1 MDHEN, CDR2 SYDVKM. The CDR3 runs to 13 residues. Trimming stripped 10 bases from V and 5 bases from J, with 17 bases between. The CDR3 reads CATRGGQSYGYTF. The CDR3 coding sequence is TGTGCCACCCGCGGAGGACAGTCTTATGGCTACACCTTC.